A selection of T cell receptor beta chains follows, all from one sample in a study of response to subunit inactivated influenza vaccine. MiXCR, run by TCRdb on the RT-PCR reads, gives a single entry per CDR3 protein. This table holds around 200,000 distinct CDR3 sequences, roughly 12% found once. The sample also formed part of further work on T cells expressing NK-cell markers.

The sample in question was CD8+ T cells sorted from PBMCs, obtained roughly 12 days after vaccination. The receptors were sampled from a man in his forties or fifties who received an inactivated influenza vaccine. Both conserved end residues are part of each CDR3. Fields, in order: V gene, D gene, clone size, J gene, CDR3 DNA, CDR3 protein. D genes are given only for firm matches. Expanded clones are given a class, and other clones once, few, many or no size at all.

TRBV4-2	-	-	TRBJ2-1	TGTGCCAGCAGCCCCCCAGGGGCGGCGGACAATGAGCAGTTCTTC	CASSPPGAADNEQFF
TRBV7-9	-	-	TRBJ1-1	TGTGCCAGCAGCTCACCGCCTCCCCGGATCAACACTGAAGCTTTCTTT	CASSSPPPRINTEAFF
TRBV2	-	-	TRBJ2-3	TGTGCCAGCAGGGCCGGGACGTCGGGCGGTCATACGCAGTATTTT	CASRAGTSGGHTQYF
TRBV5-1	-	many	TRBJ1-2	TGCGCCAGCAGCCAAACCCCGGGACTCACCTATGGCTACACCTTC	CASSQTPGLTYGYTF
TRBV6-2/TRBV6-3	-	-	TRBJ1-2	TGTGCCAGCAGTTACTCGTCTTCTGACAGGACCTATGGCTACACCTTC	CASSYSSSDRTYGYTF
TRBV4-3	TRBD2	many	TRBJ2-7	TGCGCCAGCAGCCAAGAGACGGGAGGAGCCGAGCAGTACTTC	CASSQETGGAEQYF
TRBV4-1	-	-	TRBJ2-2	TGCGCCAGCAGACCCGGGACAAGAACAACCGGGGAGCTGTTTTTT	CASRPGTRTTGELFF
TRBV7-9	-	few	TRBJ2-5	TGTGCCAGCAGCTTAGTAAGGGGTTCGGGAGAGACCCAGTACTTC	CASSLVRGSGETQYF
TRBV5-1	-	few	TRBJ2-7	TGCGCCAGCAGCTTGACGATGGGGGACTACGAGCAGTACTTC	CASSLTMGDYEQYF
TRBV4-1	TRBD2	few	TRBJ2-5	TGCGCCAGCAGCCAAGAAACGGGACTAGCGGGAGAGACCCAGTACTTC	CASSQETGLAGETQYF
TRBV28	-	-	TRBJ1-3	TGTGCCAGCAGAACAGGTTCCTCTGGAAACACCATATATTTT	CASRTGSSGNTIYF
TRBV4-3	TRBD1	-	TRBJ1-6	TGCGCCAGCAGCCAATCGAGATGGACAGGGGGTTCACCCCTCCACTTT	CASSQSRWTGGSPLHF
TRBV7-6	-	few	TRBJ2-3	TGTGCCAGCAGCTTATTTCTCCAGGCGGCTGATACGCAGTATTTT	CASSLFLQAADTQYF
TRBV7-6	-	few	TRBJ1-1	TGTGCCAGCAGCTTAGGGGGGGGACCACCGGCTTTCTTT	CASSLGGGPPAFF
TRBV9	-	-	TRBJ1-1	TGTGCCAGCAGCCCACCTCGGACGAACACTGAAGCTTTCTTT	CASSPPRTNTEAFF
TRBV7-8	TRBD2	few	TRBJ2-7	TGTGCCAGCAGCTTAGCCCTAGCGGGGACACCCTACGAGCAGTACTTC	CASSLALAGTPYEQYF
TRBV27	-	-	TRBJ2-7	TGTGCCAGCAGCCAGATTGGACCGCTCCTATACGAGCAGTACTTC	CASSQIGPLLYEQYF
TRBV7-9	-	-	TRBJ1-3	TGTGCCAGCAGCTTTCGAACTGGAGGAAACACCATATATTTT	CASSFRTGGNTIYF
TRBV11-2	TRBD2	many	TRBJ2-1	TGTGCCAGCAGCTTATTTGGGACTAGCGGGGGGTACTACAATGAGCAGTTCTTC	CASSLFGTSGGYYNEQFF
TRBV7-6	-	once	TRBJ1-1	TGTGCCAGCAGCTTAAATGCAGGAACTGAAGCTTTCTTT	CASSLNAGTEAFF